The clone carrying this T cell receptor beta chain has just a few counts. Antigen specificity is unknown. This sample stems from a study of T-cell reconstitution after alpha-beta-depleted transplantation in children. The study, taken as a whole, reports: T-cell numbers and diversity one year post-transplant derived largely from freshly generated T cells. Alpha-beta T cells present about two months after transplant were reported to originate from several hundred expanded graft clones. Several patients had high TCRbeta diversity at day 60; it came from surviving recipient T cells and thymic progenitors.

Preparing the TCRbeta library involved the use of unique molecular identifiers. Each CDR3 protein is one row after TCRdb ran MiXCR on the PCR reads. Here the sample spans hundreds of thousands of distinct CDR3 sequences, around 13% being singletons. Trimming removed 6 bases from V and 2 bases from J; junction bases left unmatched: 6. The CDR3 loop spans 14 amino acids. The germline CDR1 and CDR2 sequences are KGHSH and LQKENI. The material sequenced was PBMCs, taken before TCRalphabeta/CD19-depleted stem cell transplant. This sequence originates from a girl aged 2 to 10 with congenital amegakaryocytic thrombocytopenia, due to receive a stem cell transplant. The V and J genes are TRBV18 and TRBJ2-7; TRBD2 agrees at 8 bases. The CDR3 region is CASSDSGGTYEQYF. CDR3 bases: TGTGCCAGCTCCGACAGCGGGGGTACCTACGAGCAGTACTTC. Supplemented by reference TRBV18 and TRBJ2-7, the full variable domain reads NAGVMQNPRHLVRRRGQEARLRCSPMKGHSHVYWYRQLPEEGLKFMVYLQKENIIDESGMPKERFSAEFPKEGPSILRIQQVVRGDSAAYFCASSDSGGTYEQYFGPGTRLTVT.